Listed here are 11 T cell receptor beta chains from one sample, sequenced in a study of tissue T cells after allogeneic stem cell transplantation. Indicated time point: mouse harvest day 7 after allogeneic transplant. Tail vein injection delivered 10^7 T-cell-depleted bone marrow cells and 10^6 splenic CD5+ T cells. Sequencing used immunoSEQ multiplex PCR; TCRdb keeps in-frame clones, though not all of them. The sample lists about 10,000 clones; around two fifths were seen once. The sequenced sample consisted of skin. The receptors were gathered from a female BALB/c mouse given C57BL/6 T cells with graft-versus-host disease after an allogeneic hematopoietic cell transplant.

This clone has more than one count but fewer than ten. Gene names denote mouse genes. The CDR3 end falls 1 residue outside the read, so it is completed with the germline J gene. Other DNA sequences in this specimen translate into the identical CDR3. V and J are TRBV26 and TRBJ2-7; 12 nucleotides agree with TRBD2. Germline lookup yields CDR1 KGHPV and CDR2 FQNQEV (reference sequence). CDR3 size: 14 residues. V trimming: 6 bases; J trimming: 4 bases; junction bases outside the gene matches: 4. The chain's CDR3 is CASSPGTGGYEQYF. The DNA read from the CDR3 is TGTGCCAGCAGCCCCGGGACTGGGGGGTATGAACAGTAC.

A remark on this clone: Mouse names are used for the genes. The read gets to within 1 residue of the CDR3 end, and the germline J gene fills in the rest. The rearrangement uses TRBV12-1 and TRBJ2-1; 7 positions agree with TRBD2. The V segment lost 0 bases and the J segment 3 bases; nucleotides outside the gene matches: 4. This CDR3 is built from 15 residues. Looked up from germline, CDR1 is SGHSN and CDR2 is HYEKVE. CDR3 amino acids: CASSLGAGGYAEQFF. The part of the CDR3 DNA that was read is TGTGCCAGCTCTCTCGGGGCTGGGGGCTATGCTGAGCAGTTC.

Concerning this clone itself: The genes and germline here are from mouse. The CDR3 is cut off 1 residue early in the read; its end comes from the germline J gene. The chain couples TRBV5 to TRBJ2-2, with unresolved D. The CDR3 has 15 amino acids. Germline CDR1 and CDR2: LGHNA and YNLKQL (reference sequence). Trimming pared 0 bases from V and 1 base from J, leaving 6 bases between. Here the CDR3 reads CASSQEGRNTGQLYF. The DNA read from the CDR3 is TGTGCCAGCAGCCAAGAGGGCAGAAACACCGGGCAGCTCTAC.

In its sample, this clone was seen a few times. Each gene name is a mouse one. The read ends 1 residue before the CDR3 terminus; that terminus is restored from the germline J gene. This rearrangement joins TRBV26 to TRBJ1-3; D ambiguous. V dropped 2 bases and J dropped 0 bases, with 8 bases sitting between them. Germline lookup yields CDR1 KGHPV and CDR2 FQNQEV (reference sequence). The CDR3 length is 15 residues. CDR3 DNA, as far as it was read: TGTGCCAGCAGTCTGACGGGGAATTCTGGAAATACGCTCTAT. It translates to CASSLTGNSGNTLY. The full CDR3 sequence reads CASSLTGNSGNTLYF.

As to this clone: The germline and genes are mouse ones. The read is 1 residue too short to cover the CDR3 end, so that end is filled in from the germline J gene. The J gene is TRBJ2-2, the V gene TRBV3; 10 bases match TRBD2. CDR1 and CDR2 (germline): SNHLY, FYNGKV (reference sequence). The ends lost 5 bases at V and 6 bases at J; junction bases unmatched: 6. The CDR3 covers 15 residues. The CDR3 loop is CASSLDWGTPGQLYF. The covered CDR3 bases are TGTGCCAGCAGCCTGGACTGGGGGACCCCCGGGCAGCTCTAC.

This clone was counted only a few times. The genes are named according to mouse. The CDR3 end falls 1 residue outside the read, so it is completed with the germline J gene. This sequence joins TRBV26 and TRBJ1-6, with TRBD1 as a possible D gene (5 bases). TRBJ1-6 is identified as an open reading frame with a role that is uncertain. The CDR3 has 15 amino acids. CDR1 is KGHPV and CDR2 is FQNQEV in the germline V gene (reference sequence). The V end lost 6 bases, the J end lost 0 bases, and 9 bases lay between the germline ends. CDR3 bases read: TGTGCCAGCAGCCCCGACAGTTCCTATAATTCGCCCCTCTAC. Its protein is CASSPDSSYNSPLY. The whole CDR3 protein reads CASSPDSSYNSPLYF.

Worth noting for this clone: The germline and genes are mouse ones. The read terminates 1 residue before the CDR3 end, so the remaining end is supplied by the germline J gene. The chain is built from TRBV13-1 and TRBJ1-1; TRBD1 agrees at 10 bases. Germline V CDR1 and CDR2: NSHNY, SYGAGN. The CDR3 totals 13 residues. J was trimmed by 10 bases and V by 1 base; bases with no gene match: 4. CDR3 region: CASSDSGTGAVFF. The sequenced CDR3 bases are TGTGCCAGCAGTGATTCCGGGACAGGGGCAGTCTTC.

By share, this clone ranks as medium-sized. The gene symbols are mouse symbols. The CDR3 end is not reached by the read, which stops 1 residue before it; the germline J gene fills it in. V and J are TRBV23 and TRBJ2-1; TRBD1, the table's D call, lacks a check against the DNA. Germline-derived CDR1 and CDR2 are KGHTA and FQNQQP. CDR3 length: 13 amino acids. CDR3 in amino acids: CSSRRQGYAEQFF. The sequenced part of the CDR3 DNA is TGCTCCAGCAGGAGACAGGGCTATGCTGAGCAGTTC.

About this clone itself: The genes and germline here are from mouse. The DNA ends 1 residue before the CDR3 does, and the rest of the CDR3 is filled in from the germline J gene. This chain links TRBV31 with TRBJ2-7; 10 bases line up with TRBD1. CDR1 and CDR2 from the germline V gene are GKSSPN and SITVG. The V gene end was trimmed by 0 bases and the J gene end by 4 bases; junction bases not matched to a gene: 3. CDR3 size: 14 residues. This CDR3 reads CAWSLGTGEYEQYF. The CDR3 bases that were read are TGTGCCTGGAGTCTAGGGACAGGGGAATATGAACAGTAC.

Regarding this clone: Here the gene names and germline are mouse. Read data end 1 residue before the CDR3 end; the end is taken from the germline J gene. The chain has TRBV1 and TRBJ2-3, with TRBD2 matching over 8 bases. The germline V gene encodes CDR1 NSQYPW and CDR2 LRSPGD (reference sequence). This CDR3 comprises 16 residues. V shed 0 bases and J 3 bases; nucleotides not matched to a gene: 5. CDR3 bases read: TGCACCTGCAGTGCAGATCAAGGGGGGGCGGCAGAAACGCTGTAT. Its protein is CTCSADQGGAAETLY. The entire CDR3 protein reads CTCSADQGGAAETLYF.

Worth noting for this clone: Mouse gene names and germline throughout. Coverage ceases 1 residue before the CDR3 finishes, and the germline J gene fills in the end. The chain links TRBV15 to TRBJ2-1; TRBD2 matches 13 bases. V shed 6 bases, J shed 6 bases, and the junction held 5 bases outside the gene matches. The germline gives CDR1 SGHND, CDR2 FRSKSL. CDR3 size: 15 residues. The DNA read from the CDR3 is TGTGCCAGCAGCCGGGACTGGGGGGGGCTTGCTGAGCAGTTC. It encodes CASSRDWGGLAEQF. The CDR3 as a whole reads CASSRDWGGLAEQFF. Full variable domain (remainder filled in from reference TRBV15 and TRBJ2-1): DAGVTQTPRHEVAEKGQTIILKCEPVSGHNDLFWYRQTKIQGLELLSYFRSKSLMEDGGAFKDRFKAEMLNSSFSTLKIQPTEPKDSAVYLCASSRDWGGLAEQFFGPGTRLTVL.